Listed here are 23 T cell receptor beta chains from one sample, sequenced in a study of blood T cell repertoires in COVID-19. Profiling relied on immunoSEQ multiplex PCR, and the TCRdb table lists in-frame clones only, not all of them. The sample consists of about 260,000 clones, more than 85% of them appearing once. Sequenced material: peripheral blood. The source is a woman aged 60-70 years with COVID-19, enrolled during active disease.

The rearrangement links TRBV28 to TRBJ1-6; 9 nucleotides match TRBD1. With V trimmed by 5 bases and J by 7 bases, 6 bases remained unmatched. The CDR3 is made up of 15 amino acids. CDR1 MDHEN and CDR2 SYDVKM come from the germline V gene. The CDR3 region has the DNA TGTGCCAGCAGTCCGTCCACAGGGGGCAATTCACCCCTCCACTTT. Protein sequence: CASSPSTGGNSPLHF.

J is TRBJ2-7 and V is TRBV28; no definite D call. Germline-derived CDR1 and CDR2 are MDHEN and SYDVKM. The CDR3 has 11 residues. Trimming pared 6 bases from V and 3 bases from J, leaving 6 bases between. The CDR3 DNA follows: TGTGCCAGCAGAGCTAGCTACGAGCAGTACTTC. It translates to CASRASYEQYF.

This clone has only one observation. The chain recombines TRBV28 with TRBJ2-7; 10 nucleotides agree with TRBD1. Trimming cost V 7 bases and J 4 bases; bases outside gene matches: 16. Per germline, CDR1 MDHEN and CDR2 SYDVKM. The CDR3 is 17 residues long. In DNA form, the CDR3 reads TGTGCCAGCACCACTTTAGCCGGGACAGGGGAGGGGTACGAGCAGTACTTC. Its translation is CASTTLAGTGEGYEQYF.

The chain has TRBV18 and TRBJ2-2; tentatively, D is TRBD1 (6 bases). This CDR3 has 14 amino acids. V lost 4 bases and J lost 6, with 12 bases in between. The V gene's germline CDR1 is KGHSH and CDR2 LQKENI. Here the CDR3 DNA reads TGTGCCAGCTCACAGGGGGACACGGCCGGGGAGCTGTTTTTT. Amino acids: CASSQGDTAGELFF. Drawing the rest from reference TRBV18 and TRBJ2-2, the complete variable domain is NAGVMQNPRHLVRRRGQEARLRCSPMKGHSHVYWYRQLPEEGLKFMVYLQKENIIDESGMPKERFSAEFPKEGPSILRIQQVVRGDSAAYFCASSQGDTAGELFFGEGSRLTVL.

As DNA, the CDR3 is TGCGCCTCGTCTCTAGCGGGAGGGGGAGAGATGGAGCAGTACTTC. Its protein is CASSLAGGGEMEQYF. The chain joins TRBV10-1 to TRBJ2-7, with 12 bases aligning to TRBD2. J gave up 7 bases and V 11 bases, and 15 bases lay outside the gene matches. This CDR3 region has 15 residues. CDR1 is WNHNN and CDR2 is SYGVQD in the germline V gene (reference sequence).

The V gene is TRBV5-6, the J gene TRBJ2-1, with no clear D. The CDR3 is made up of 16 amino acids. Trimming left V 4 bases short and J 9 bases short, with 23 bases between. CDR1 is SGHDT and CDR2 is YYEEEE in the germline V gene. The CDR3 DNA is TGTGCCAGCAGCACTCAAACGGCAGGCACCCTCGTTGAGCAGTTCTTC. Residues: CASSTQTAGTLVEQFF.

The chain combines TRBV19 with TRBJ1-1; the match to TRBD1 covers 11 bases. CDR3 size: 15 residues. The germline gives CDR1 LNHDA, CDR2 SQIVND (reference sequence). The junction had 6 bases not matched to a gene; V was cut back by 5 bases and J by 4 bases. DNA of the CDR3: TGTGCCAGTAGTCCGAGGACAGGGGGCGGCACTGAAGCTTTCTTT. Protein product: CASSPRTGGGTEAFF.

V usage is TRBV14 and J usage is TRBJ1-2, with D perhaps TRBD1 (6 bases). Trimming cost V 1 base and J 4 bases, with 13 bases left between them. Germline V gene lookup returns CDR1 SGHDN and CDR2 FVKESK. The CDR3 consists of 15 residues. The CDR3 DNA is TGTGCCAGCAGCCAAGGAGGTTGGGGGCTCTATGGCTACACCTTC. This gives the protein CASSQGGWGLYGYTF.

The V and J genes are TRBV10-3 and TRBJ2-7; TRBD2 might be the D (5 bases). CDR1 and CDR2 (germline): ENHRY, SYGVKD. V lost 8 bases to trimming and J lost 5 bases, with 16 bases between them. The CDR3 spans 13 residues. The CDR3 loop reads CAIGGSEVNEQYF. The CDR3 DNA is TGTGCCATCGGTGGGAGTGAGGTCAACGAGCAGTACTTC.

The chain links TRBV19 to TRBJ1-1; D unresolved. Trimming left V 5 bases short and J 1 base short, with 11 bases between. Germline CDR1 LNHDA, CDR2 SQIVND (reference sequence). The CDR3 has 14 residues. CDR3 protein: CASSFGLKNTEAFF. The CDR3 DNA follows: TGTGCCAGTAGTTTCGGACTGAAGAACACTGAAGCTTTCTTT.

The chain uses TRBV6-5 and TRBJ1-6, with D perhaps TRBD1 (5 bases). Looked up from germline, CDR1 is MNHEY and CDR2 is SVGAGI. V dropped 9 bases and J dropped 9 bases, with 21 bases sitting between them. The CDR3 loop spans 15 amino acids. Here the CDR3 reads CASLLPGLGGSPLHF. The CDR3, as DNA: TGTGCCAGTCTCCTACCGGGACTGGGGGGTTCACCCCTCCACTTT.

The J gene is TRBJ1-3, the V gene TRBV7-6, with TRBD1 identical over 8 bases. CDR3 length: 15 residues. Germline CDR1 SGHVS, CDR2 FNYEAQ. Unmatched junction bases numbered 3, after V lost 5 bases and J lost 0 bases. The CDR3 region has the DNA TGTGCCAGCAGCAAGGACAGGGTCTCTGGAAACACCATATATTTT. It yields the protein CASSKDRVSGNTIYF.

The rearrangement links TRBV7-9 to TRBJ2-5, with D maybe TRBD2 (6 bases). V lost 3 bases to trimming and J lost 5 bases, with 10 bases between them. The germline CDR1 and CDR2 sequences are SEHNR and FQNEAQ (reference sequence). The CDR3 consists of 13 residues. The CDR3 spells CASSFGSKETQYF. CDR3 DNA: TGTGCCAGCAGCTTCGGGAGTAAGGAGACCCAGTACTTC.

This chain joins TRBV30 and TRBJ1-5; unclear D gene. The V end lost 5 bases, the J end lost 0 bases, and 8 bases lay between the germline ends. The CDR3 is 13 residues long. From germline, CDR1 is GTSNPN and CDR2 SVGIG (reference sequence). The CDR3 DNA sequence: TGTGCCTGGGGACTAGATAGCAATCAGCCCCAGCATTTT. Its translation is CAWGLDSNQPQHF.

V usage is TRBV23-1 and J usage is TRBJ1-2; D remains unclear. TRBV23-1 is an open reading frame whose function is uncertain. This CDR3 has 9 residues. The ends were cut back, 11 bases at V and 12 bases at J, with 13 bases in the middle. CDR3 in DNA: TGCGCCCTTCAAAGCGGGAACACCTTC. Amino acids: CALQSGNTF.

The chain employs TRBV5-4 and TRBJ2-1; 8 nucleotides agree with TRBD1. CDR1 and CDR2 from the germline V gene are SGHNT and YYREEE (reference sequence). The CDR3 is made up of 15 amino acids. The trim removed 0 bases at V and 6 bases at J, leaving 5 bases unmatched. CDR3 sequence: CASSLGSGGRNEQFF. DNA of the CDR3: TGTGCCAGCAGCTTGGGGTCAGGGGGCCGCAATGAGCAGTTCTTC.

This sequence joins TRBV6-1 and TRBJ1-1; D is undetermined. The CDR3 is 14 amino acids. V dropped 7 bases and J dropped 7 bases, with 19 bases sitting between them. Germline-derived CDR1 and CDR2 are MNHNS and SASEGT. The CDR3 sequence is CASIMGGITIEAFF. In DNA, the CDR3 is TGTGCCAGCATCATGGGCGGGATAACGATTGAAGCTTTCTTT.

V gene TRBV18 combines with J gene TRBJ1-1, with 8 bases lining up with TRBD1. Trimming cost V 4 bases and J 1 base; bases outside gene matches: 14. The CDR3 is made up of 18 amino acids. From germline, CDR1 is KGHSH and CDR2 LQKENI. In DNA form, the CDR3 reads TGTGCCAGCTCACTATATCAACAGGGGGTAGGTGGGAACACTGAAGCTTTCTTT. As protein: CASSLYQQGVGGNTEAFF.

This clone was counted between two and nine times. The chain recombines TRBV11-2 with TRBJ2-7; tentative D call: TRBD2 (5 bases). The CDR3 has 16 residues. Germline CDR1 and CDR2: SGHAT and FQNNGV. The V gene lost 5 bases and the J gene lost 0 bases, with 17 bases spanning the gap. CDR3 bases: TGTGCCAGCAGCCACCGGACGGCCGAGGGCTCCTACGAGCAGTACTTC. It translates to CASSHRTAEGSYEQYF.

This chain uses TRBV7-8 with TRBJ2-3; maybe TRBD2 (6 bases). The CDR3 is made up of 17 amino acids. Germline CDR1 reads SGHVS; CDR2 reads FQNEAQ. V was cut by 5 bases and J by 4 bases, with 22 bases left in between. This chain's CDR3 is CASSRLPGDRSPDTQYF. CDR3 nucleotides: TGTGCCAGCAGCCGACTTCCGGGAGACAGATCCCCAGATACGCAGTATTTT.

This clone has a handful of counts. V and J are TRBV28 and TRBJ2-1; D may be TRBD1 (6 bases). Germline lookup yields CDR1 MDHEN and CDR2 SYDVKM. This CDR3 has 15 amino acids. Trimming left V 7 bases short and J 0 bases short, with 13 bases between. For the CDR3, the DNA is TGTGCCAGCACCAAACAGGGTCTCTCCTACAATGAGCAGTTCTTC. Encoded protein: CASTKQGLSYNEQFF.

The genes are TRBV28 and TRBJ1-2, with a possible D match to TRBD1 (6 bases). CDR3 length: 15 amino acids. V was cut by 2 bases and J by 5 bases, with 15 bases left in between. Per the germline V gene, CDR1 is MDHEN and CDR2 is SYDVKM. Here the CDR3 reads CASSLPTGFGYGYTF. DNA for the CDR3: TGTGCCAGCAGTTTACCCACAGGGTTTGGGTATGGCTACACCTTC.

CDR3 loop: CASTRTGLEGYTF. DNA of the CDR3: TGTGCCAGCACCAGGACAGGGCTCGAGGGCTACACCTTC. The chain carries TRBV28 and TRBJ1-2; the match to TRBD1 covers 8 bases. Germline V gives CDR1 MDHEN, CDR2 SYDVKM. The CDR3 is 13 residues long. The V and J ends lost 7 bases and 8 bases, in that order; junction bases with no gene match: 9.